This section outlines one T cell receptor beta chain sequence together with its context. The antigen this receptor binds is unknown. Qualities for individual bases were not recorded, and no much larger clone is one base off. The CDR3 starts with the cysteine, ends with the phenylalanine, and has 15 residues. Here the CDR3 DNA is all that survives: 45 bases in frame from base 1. V drops 6 bases and J drops 3 bases, leaving 16 bases in between. CDR1 and CDR2, per the germline V gene, are SGHDT and YYEEEE. Stable Graves' hyperthyroidism was defined as the absence of progression to ophthalmopathy over 18 months of follow-up. Hyperthyroidism patients were newly diagnosed, had a disease duration of under 2 months, and were aged 18 to 65 years. Patients with uncontrolled infections, other autoimmune diseases, pregnancy or lactation were excluded. Clinical symptoms, serum thyroxine and TRAb, thyroid ultrasound, and orbital computed tomography formed the basis for the diagnoses. PBMCs were separated from approximately 10 ml of fresh peripheral blood using Ficoll-Paque density gradient centrifugation. Total RNA was extracted with Trizol reagent, and quality was checked on an Agilent 2100 Bioanalyzer.

The sample originates from a study of T cells in Graves' hyperthyroidism and ophthalmopathy (dated by TCRdb to about 2019). Study-level background: Peripheral blood samples were taken at initial diagnosis, before any treatment was given. In about 6 Graves' hyperthyroidism patients, the study also compared T-cell repertoires from thyroid tissue with T-cell repertoires from blood. The 90 or so discovery patients were randomly split 7:3 into training and test sets. TCR Vbeta CDR3 sequencing of 135 peripheral blood samples (under 45 ophthalmopathy, roughly 72 hyperthyroidism and some 17 progressor patients) is reported in the paper. Prospective prediction of ophthalmopathy was tested in an independent validation cohort of 18 to 20 hyperthyroidism patients and 17 patients who later progressed to ophthalmopathy. To identify TCR V-J signatures that set the groups apart, the researchers used a discovery cohort of about a hundred patients, made up of around 42 with Graves' ophthalmopathy and 57 with stable Graves' hyperthyroidism. Once sampling was done, hyperthyroidism patients were given methimazole at a starting dose of 30 mg daily, whereas ophthalmopathy patients were given high-dose intravenous methylprednisolone.

The TCR beta CDR3 regions were amplified from RNA transcripts. For the first round of RT-PCR on the TCR CDR3, the HTBI primer set was used together with the Qiagen OneStep RT-PCR kit. A second multiplex PCR round built the libraries, followed by size selection and purification. Sequencing of the libraries was done on an Illumina HiSeq2000 using paired-end 100 bp reads. The original methods were these. SOAPnuke was used to process the raw data, with reads discarded if the reads contained adapters or uncalled bases, had a mean Phred below 15, or lacked an exact constant-primer or identifier match. High-quality paired reads were merged with COPE v1.2.5, and unique nucleotide sequences were defined as clonotypes. MiTCR v1.1 was used to align clonotypes to the IMGT TRBV, TRBD and TRBJ reference segments. Only V-J combinations with frequency above 0.0001, covering 99.2% of repertoires, were analysed. The TCS score was defined as F50 (clonal expansion) divided by E x V (chaos), with BLOSUM62-based TCRdist calculated between CDR3 peptides within each V-J. Welch's t-statistics and random forest reduced fewer than 600 V-J features to 13, which were used in a naive Bayes classifier (R e1071). TCRdb reworked the public reads: Q25 trimming with fastp, MiXCR clone assembly, productive beta chains retained. Rows matching on CDR3 protein sequence are summarized as one entry with the most common DNA and genes. The V and J calls and clone size come from TCRdb's table, not from the authors' own analysis. This sample holds about 320,000 distinct CDR3 sequences; approximately 17% were observed only once. Roughly 31% of the sample is in the top ten clones.

The paper as a whole reports these results and caveats: Sample size was not statistically predetermined, and blinding of investigators to group allocation was not performed. In cross-validation, a model built on a 13 V-J signature told ophthalmopathy apart from stable hyperthyroidism with approximately 91% sensitivity and approximately 81% specificity, and in testing the same model reached 80%/75%. During validation, the model predicted progression to ophthalmopathy a median of approximately 6 months ahead of onset, with approximately 70% sensitivity and 72% to 80% specificity. Most expanded thyroid clonotypes (frequency above 0.001) were also detected in blood, a finding suggesting that blood repertoires may reflect thyroid immune responses.

Sequenced input: blood. This sequence originates from a man between 25 and 39 years old with Graves' hyperthyroidism. The receptor chain draws on TRBV5-6 and TRBJ1-5, with the D gene too uncertain to name. The nucleotides are TGTGCCAGCAACAAATGGGTTTATAACAATCAGCCCCAGCATTTT. This sequence encodes CASNKWVYNNQPQHF.